A single sample gave rise to the 19 T cell receptor beta chains below, sequenced in a study of T cells after posttransplantation cyclophosphamide. The method was immunoSEQ multiplex PCR; TCRdb's version includes in-frame clones alone and lacks a portion of them. The table records tens of thousands of clones, approximately 90% of them present only once. Material: PBMCs. These receptor sequences come from a woman aged 35 to 49 with a blood cancer, CMV-positive, and with a related stem cell donor.

CDR3 coding DNA: TGTGCCAGCAGCCGCGAACAGGGGGCGGTACAGGGCTACACCTTC. It yields the protein CASSREQGAVQGYTF. The rearrangement links TRBV6-1 to TRBJ1-2, with 9 bases matching TRBD1. The CDR3 length is 15 residues. Germline lookup yields CDR1 MNHNS and CDR2 SASEGT. J gave up 8 bases and V 6 bases, and 13 bases lay outside the gene matches.

The gene calls are TRBV19 and TRBJ1-4, with 8 nucleotides matching TRBD1. The CDR3 spans 14 residues. In germline, CDR1 is LNHDA, CDR2 SQIVND (reference sequence). Trimming took 6 bases from V and 5 from J; bases not matched to a gene: 5. CDR3 DNA: TGTGCCAGTAGACGAGACAGGGGAAATGAAAAACTGTTTTTT. It encodes CASRRDRGNEKLFF.

This clone was observed a single time. The chain employs TRBV6-4 and TRBJ1-2, with 7 bases identical to TRBD1. The junction had 9 bases not matched to a gene; V was cut back by 7 bases and J by 4 bases. The CDR3 contains 14 residues. Per germline, CDR1 MRHNA and CDR2 SNTAGT. The CDR3, as DNA: TGTGCCAGCAAGCCCGACAGGGCGGTCTATGGCTACACCTTC. Its protein is CASKPDRAVYGYTF.

This sequence joins TRBV5-4 and TRBJ2-2; D not resolved. Trimming took off 2 bases at V and 7 bases at J, with 18 bases between the two ends. The CDR3 has 16 amino acids. CDR1 SGHNT and CDR2 YYREEE come from the germline V gene (reference sequence). The CDR3 region has the DNA TGTGCCAGCAGCTTTTCCGGGTCCCATGTCAACGGGGAGCTGTTTTTT. Amino acids: CASSFSGSHVNGELFF.

The V call is TRBV19, the J call TRBJ2-3, with TRBD2 matching over 10 bases. Trimming took 3 bases from V and 6 from J; bases not matched to a gene: 9. This CDR3 is built from 16 residues. Germline CDR1 LNHDA, CDR2 SQIVND (reference sequence). Here the CDR3 reads CASSISSGGPSDTQYF. CDR3 coding DNA: TGTGCCAGTAGTATTTCTAGCGGGGGCCCGAGTGATACGCAGTATTTT.

This chain uses TRBV19 with TRBJ1-5; TRBD1 might be the D (6 bases). V was shortened by 4 bases and J by 4 bases, with 11 bases between the two germline ends. This CDR3 is 14 amino acids long. Germline CDR1 is LNHDA and CDR2 is SQIVND (reference sequence). CDR3 region: CASSTATGNQPQHF. DNA for the CDR3: TGTGCCAGTAGTACCGCTACAGGGAATCAGCCCCAGCATTTT.

The chain is built from TRBV28 and TRBJ1-2, with D perhaps matching TRBD1 (6 bases). Trimming removed 1 base at V and 2 bases at J, with 11 bases between. The CDR3 runs to 15 residues. From germline, CDR1 is MDHEN and CDR2 SYDVKM. As DNA, the CDR3 is TGTGCCAGCAGTTTATTTGGGGGGGCAAACTATGGCTACACCTTC. Translating gives CASSLFGGANYGYTF.

The chain uses TRBV25-1 and TRBJ1-1; possibly TRBD1 for D (5 bases). V shed 3 bases and J shed 3 bases, with 11 bases lying between them. CDR1 is MGHDK, CDR2 SYGVNS, per germline. This CDR3 spans 14 amino acids. CDR3 DNA: TGTGCCAGCAGTGAGTTTGGACAAGACACTGAAGCTTTCTTT. Amino acid sequence: CASSEFGQDTEAFF.

The chain carries TRBV5-1 and TRBJ1-3; a possible D gene is TRBD1 (5 bases). This CDR3 comprises 16 residues. Germline V lookup: CDR1 SGHRS, CDR2 YFSETQ. V lost 5 bases and J 0 bases, leaving 15 bases between the germline ends. CDR3 residues: CASSLLGGISGNTIYF. The CDR3 DNA reads TGCGCCAGCAGTCTACTTGGGGGGATCTCTGGAAACACCATATATTTT.

The chain has TRBV11-2 and TRBJ2-7; 8 nucleotides agree with TRBD1. The germline gives CDR1 SGHAT, CDR2 FQNNGV. J was trimmed by 5 bases and V by 2 bases; bases with no gene match: 5. The CDR3 length is 14 residues. CDR3 coding DNA: TGTGCCAGCAGCTTAAAACAGGGGGTTAACGAGCAGTACTTC. It yields the protein CASSLKQGVNEQYF. The full variable domain, completed using reference TRBV11-2 and TRBJ2-7, is EAGVAQSPRYKIIEKRQSVAFWCNPISGHATLYWYQQILGQGPKLLIQFQNNGVVDDSQLPKDRFSAERLKGVDSTLKIQPAKLEDSAVYLCASSLKQGVNEQYFGPGTRLTVT.

This clone showed up just once. The chain has TRBV10-3 and TRBJ1-2; D gene uncertain. The germline V gene encodes CDR1 ENHRY and CDR2 SYGVKD. Trimming pared 3 bases from V and 5 bases from J, leaving 10 bases between. CDR3 length: 13 amino acids. The chain's CDR3 is CAISDFQSYGYTF. For the CDR3, the DNA is TGTGCCATCAGTGATTTCCAGTCATATGGCTACACCTTC.

This clone was detected only a few times. The chain joins TRBV19 to TRBJ2-1, with TRBD1 matching over 8 bases. Trimming cost V 5 bases and J 9 bases; bases outside gene matches: 6. The germline gives CDR1 LNHDA, CDR2 SQIVND (reference sequence). The CDR3 has 13 residues. CDR3 amino acids: CASSLTGGREQFF. The CDR3 DNA is TGTGCCAGTAGTCTTACAGGGGGTCGTGAGCAGTTCTTC. The full variable domain, with the rest looked up from reference TRBV19 and TRBJ2-1, is DGGITQSPKYLFRKEGQNVTLSCEQNLNHDAMYWYRQDPGQGLRLIYYSQIVNDFQKGDIAEGYSVSREKKESFPLTVTSAQKNPTAFYLCASSLTGGREQFFGPGTRLTVL.

The rearrangement joins TRBV5-1 to TRBJ2-5, with 7 bases fitting TRBD1. The germline CDR1 and CDR2 sequences are SGHRS and YFSETQ. The CDR3 is made up of 16 amino acids. Trimming at V came to 4 bases and at J to 2 bases, leaving 11 bases not matched to a gene. CDR3 amino acids: CASSTGDRYPQETQYF. The CDR3 DNA follows: TGCGCCAGCAGCACAGGGGACAGATACCCGCAAGAGACCCAGTACTTC. The complete variable domain, with remaining parts taken from reference TRBV5-1 and TRBJ2-5, reads KAGVTQTPRYLIKTRGQQVTLSCSPISGHRSVSWYQQTPGQGLQFLFEYFSETQRNKGNFPGRFSGRQFSNSRSEMNVSTLELGDSALYLCASSTGDRYPQETQYFGPGTRLLVL.

The chain has TRBV4-1 and TRBJ2-1; the match to TRBD2 covers 8 bases. J lost 2 bases, V lost 5 bases, and 14 bases had no gene match. CDR3 length: 18 amino acids. Germline V gene data show CDR1 as MGHRA and CDR2 as YSYEKL. The CDR3 DNA sequence: TGCGCCAGCAGCACACCCCAGGGAGCGGGGGATGCCTACAATGAGCAGTTCTTC. Its translation is CASSTPQGAGDAYNEQFF.

The gene calls are TRBV6-5 and TRBJ1-6; D not certain. Germline loops: CDR1 MNHEY, CDR2 SVGAGI. This CDR3 contains 16 residues. V dropped 0 bases and J dropped 6 bases, with 12 bases sitting between them. The CDR3 region has the DNA TGTGCCAGCAGTTACTCATTCAAGCCCCTTAATTCACCCCTCCACTTT. It specifies CASSYSFKPLNSPLHF.

Regarding this clone: One end of the junction varies from germline; a read error may be responsible. This CDR3 is CASSSLAGESFLNF. Written as DNA, the CDR3 is TGTGCCAGCAGCTCACTAGCGGGGGAGTCCTTTTTGAATTTT. The chain joins TRBV6-6 to TRBJ2-3; 11 bases are a match to TRBD2. The CDR3 is 14 amino acids. Germline CDR1 is MNHNY and CDR2 is SVGAGI (reference sequence).

This chain connects TRBV9 to TRBJ1-2, with TRBD1 matching over 7 bases. The junction had 5 bases not matched to a gene; V was cut back by 4 bases and J by 5 bases. CDR1 and CDR2 from the germline V gene are SGDLS and YYNGEE. The CDR3 has 13 residues. CDR3 sequence: CASSNGQVYGYTF. The CDR3 DNA reads as TGTGCCAGCAGCAATGGACAGGTTTATGGCTACACCTTC. Full variable domain (outside the CDR3, taken from reference TRBV9 and TRBJ1-2): DSGVTQTPKHLITATGQRVTLRCSPRSGDLSVYWYQQSLDQGLQFLIQYYNGEERAKGNILERFSAQQFPDLHSELNLSSLELGDSALYFCASSNGQVYGYTFGSGTRLTVV.

V and J are TRBV10-3 and TRBJ1-1; TRBD1 is a possible D gene (5 bases). The CDR3 has 13 amino acids. Trimming pared 6 bases from V and 1 base from J, leaving 9 bases between. Germline CDR1 and CDR2: ENHRY and SYGVKD. CDR3 sequence (DNA): TGTGCCATCAGGGGGGGGTCGAACACTGAAGCTTTCTTT. This sequence encodes CAIRGGSNTEAFF.

The chain links TRBV6-4 to TRBJ2-3; TRBD1 aligns across 12 bases. Germline lookup yields CDR1 MRHNA and CDR2 SNTAGT. V lost 4 bases to trimming and J lost 1 base; unmatched junction nucleotides: 3. The CDR3 has 16 residues. The DNA for the CDR3 is TGTGCCAGCAGTGGTGGGACAGGGGGCGGCACAGATACGCAGTATTTT. This sequence encodes CASSGGTGGGTDTQYF.